This TCR beta chain was retrieved from a study of shared clonotypes between healthy human individuals. For the study at large: Aged 18 to 49, the donors were a couple of women and a few men.

General study results and limits: Investigators collected only blood, and repertoires in tissues likely differ.

This clone was detected once. Its antigen is still unknown. V was pared by 8 bases and J by 3 bases, with 20 bases between. The CDR3 length is 15 residues. The germline gives CDR1 MNHEY, CDR2 SVGAGI. Samples underwent the assay at deep level. TCRdb keeps only in-frame clones here, not all; method: immunoSEQ multiplex PCR. The profile shows about 610,000 clones, 97% of them singletons. A split of CD4+ cells into CD45RA+ naive and CD45RA-negative memory subsets was performed. V is TRBV6-5 and J is TRBJ2-7, with D possibly TRBD1 on 5 matching bases. The TCR comes from a woman aged 25 to 39 in good health. Sequenced material: naive CD4+ T cells sorted from blood. The subset was: CD45RA+ positively selected. The CDR3 DNA reads TGTGCCAGCGGGGTCAGGAGAGACAGTCTCTACGAGCAGTACTTC. Translated: CASGVRRDSLYEQYF.